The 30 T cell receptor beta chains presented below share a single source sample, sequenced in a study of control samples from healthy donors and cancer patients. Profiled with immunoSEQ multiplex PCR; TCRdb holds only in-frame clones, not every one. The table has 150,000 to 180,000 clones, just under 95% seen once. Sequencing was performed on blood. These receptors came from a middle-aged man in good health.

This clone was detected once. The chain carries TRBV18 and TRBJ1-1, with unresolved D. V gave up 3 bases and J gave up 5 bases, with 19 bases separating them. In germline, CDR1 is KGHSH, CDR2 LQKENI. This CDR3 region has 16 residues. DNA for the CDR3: TGTGCCAGCTCACCGCAGAGGTCTATAACAAAAACTGAAGCTTTCTTT. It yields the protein CASSPQRSITKTEAFF.

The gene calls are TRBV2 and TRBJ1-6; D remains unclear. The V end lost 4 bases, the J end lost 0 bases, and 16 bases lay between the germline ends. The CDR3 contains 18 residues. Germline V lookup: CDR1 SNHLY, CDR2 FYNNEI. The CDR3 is CASSGVYGLGSYNSPLHF. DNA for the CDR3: TGTGCCAGCAGTGGGGTGTATGGGCTCGGCTCCTATAATTCACCCCTCCACTTT.

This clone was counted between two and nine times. The CDR3 DNA sequence: TGTGCCAGCACTAACCGGGCACAGGGGGTAGAGACCCAGTACTTC. It is translated as CASTNRAQGVETQYF. The genes are TRBV5-5 and TRBJ2-5, with 8 positions matching TRBD1. CDR3 length equals 15 residues. The J segment lost 4 bases and the V segment lost 6 bases, leaving 11 bases of the junction unmatched. The V gene's germline CDR1 is SGHKS and CDR2 YYEKEE (reference sequence).

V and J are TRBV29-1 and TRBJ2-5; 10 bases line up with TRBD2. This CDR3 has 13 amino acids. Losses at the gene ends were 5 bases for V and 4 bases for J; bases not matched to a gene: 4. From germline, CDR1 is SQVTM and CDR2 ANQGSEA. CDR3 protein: CSVPSGGGETQYF. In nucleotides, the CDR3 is TGCAGCGTTCCCAGCGGGGGGGGAGAGACCCAGTACTTC.

As DNA, the CDR3 is TGTGCCAGCAGCCCGGACAGCGCGAACACCGGGGAGCTGTTTTTT. As protein: CASSPDSANTGELFF. The rearrangement uses TRBV7-9 and TRBJ2-2; D is possibly TRBD1 (6 bases). Per germline, CDR1 SEHNR and CDR2 FQNEAQ (reference sequence). Trimming cost V 5 bases and J 0 bases, with 10 bases left between them. The CDR3 contains 15 residues.

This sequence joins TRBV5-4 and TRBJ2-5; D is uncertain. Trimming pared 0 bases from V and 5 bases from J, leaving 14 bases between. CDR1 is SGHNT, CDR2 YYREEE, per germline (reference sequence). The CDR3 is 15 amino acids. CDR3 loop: CASSLEASLGETQYF. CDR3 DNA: TGTGCCAGCAGCTTGGAGGCGAGCCTAGGTGAGACCCAGTACTTC. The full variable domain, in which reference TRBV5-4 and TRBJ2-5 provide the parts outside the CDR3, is ETGVTQSPTHLIKTRGQQVTLRCSSQSGHNTVSWYQQALGQGPQFIFQYYREEENGRGNFPPRFSGLQFPNYSSELNVNALELDDSALYLCASSLEASLGETQYFGPGTRLLVL.

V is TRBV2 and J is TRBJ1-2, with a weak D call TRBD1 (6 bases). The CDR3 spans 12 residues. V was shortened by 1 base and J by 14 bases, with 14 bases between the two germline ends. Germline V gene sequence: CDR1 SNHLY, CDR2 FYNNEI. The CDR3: CASSEVRGYATF. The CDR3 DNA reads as TGTGCCAGCAGTGAAGTCAGGGGCTATGCGACCTTC.

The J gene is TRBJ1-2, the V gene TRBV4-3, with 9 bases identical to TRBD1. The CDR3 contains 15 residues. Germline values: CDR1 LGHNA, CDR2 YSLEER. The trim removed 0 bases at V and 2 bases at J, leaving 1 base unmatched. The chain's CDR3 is CASSQETGGNYGYTF. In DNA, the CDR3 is TGCGCCAGCAGCCAAGAGACAGGGGGAAACTATGGCTACACCTTC.

CDR3 nucleotides: TGTGCCAGCACCGAGGAAGGGGCCTCGATCACTACCGGGGAGCTGTTTTTT. Protein: CASTEEGASITTGELFF. The chain uses TRBV2 and TRBJ2-2; tentative D call: TRBD1 (5 bases). Germline V gives CDR1 SNHLY, CDR2 FYNNEI. CDR3 length equals 17 residues. V dropped 7 bases and J dropped 5 bases, with 23 bases sitting between them.

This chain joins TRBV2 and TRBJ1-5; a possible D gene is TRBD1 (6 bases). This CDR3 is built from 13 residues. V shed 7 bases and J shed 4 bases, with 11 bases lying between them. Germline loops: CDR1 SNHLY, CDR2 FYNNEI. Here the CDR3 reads CASMAGVNQPQHF. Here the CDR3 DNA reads TGTGCCAGCATGGCAGGGGTAAATCAGCCCCAGCATTTT.

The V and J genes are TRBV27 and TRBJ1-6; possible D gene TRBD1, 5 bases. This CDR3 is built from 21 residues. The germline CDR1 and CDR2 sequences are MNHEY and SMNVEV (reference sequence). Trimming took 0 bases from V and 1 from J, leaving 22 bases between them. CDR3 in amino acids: CASSLSRPGTSWKSYNSPLHF. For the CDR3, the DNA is TGTGCCAGCAGTTTATCTCGGCCCGGGACTTCATGGAAATCCTATAATTCACCCCTCCACTTT.

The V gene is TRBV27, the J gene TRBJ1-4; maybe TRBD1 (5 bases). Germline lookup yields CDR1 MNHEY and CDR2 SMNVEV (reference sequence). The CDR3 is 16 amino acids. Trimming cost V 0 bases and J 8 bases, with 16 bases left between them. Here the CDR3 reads CASSLSRRGIGEKLFF. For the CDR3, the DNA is TGTGCCAGCAGTTTATCGAGAAGGGGAATTGGCGAAAAACTGTTTTTT.

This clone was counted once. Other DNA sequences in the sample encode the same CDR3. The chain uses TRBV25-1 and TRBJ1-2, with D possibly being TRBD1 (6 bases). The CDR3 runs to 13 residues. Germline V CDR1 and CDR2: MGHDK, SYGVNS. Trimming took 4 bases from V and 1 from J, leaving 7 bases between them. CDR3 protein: CASSARGNYGYTF. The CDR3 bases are TGTGCCAGCAGTGCCAGGGGTAACTATGGCTACACCTTC.

CDR3 loop: CASSLPGQENQPQHF. Here the CDR3 DNA reads TGTGCCAGCAGTTTACCAGGACAGGAAAATCAGCCCCAGCATTTT. The chain joins TRBV28 to TRBJ1-5; 7 bases align to TRBD1. CDR1 and CDR2 from the germline V gene are MDHEN and SYDVKM. The CDR3 runs 15 residues. V dropped 2 bases and J dropped 4; count of bases not matched to a gene: 5.

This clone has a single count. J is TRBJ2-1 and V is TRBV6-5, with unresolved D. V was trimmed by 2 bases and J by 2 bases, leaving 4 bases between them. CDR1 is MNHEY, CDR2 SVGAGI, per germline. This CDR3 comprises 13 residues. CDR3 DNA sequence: TGTGCCAGCAGTTACGGCCCCTACAATGAGCAGTTCTTC. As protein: CASSYGPYNEQFF.

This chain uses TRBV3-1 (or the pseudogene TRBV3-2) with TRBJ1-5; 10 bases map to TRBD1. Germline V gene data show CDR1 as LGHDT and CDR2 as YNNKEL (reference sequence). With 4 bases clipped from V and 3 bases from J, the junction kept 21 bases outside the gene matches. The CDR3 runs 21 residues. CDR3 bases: TGTGCCAGCAGCCGCCTAACCAAACTCCGGAGGGACAGGGGACTCAATCAGCCCCAGCATTTT. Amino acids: CASSRLTKLRRDRGLNQPQHF.

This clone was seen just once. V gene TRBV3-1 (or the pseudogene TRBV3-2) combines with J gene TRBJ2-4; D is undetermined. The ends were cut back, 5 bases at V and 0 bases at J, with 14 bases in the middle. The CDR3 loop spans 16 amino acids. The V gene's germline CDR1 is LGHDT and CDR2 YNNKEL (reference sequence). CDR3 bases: TGTGCCAGCAGCGAAAGACATTCAGAAGCCAAAAACATTCAGTACTTC. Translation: CASSERHSEAKNIQYF.

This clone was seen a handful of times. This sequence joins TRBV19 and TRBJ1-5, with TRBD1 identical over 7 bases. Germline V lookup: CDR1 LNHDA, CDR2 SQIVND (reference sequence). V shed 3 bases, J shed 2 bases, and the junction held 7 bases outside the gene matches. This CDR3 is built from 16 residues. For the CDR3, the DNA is TGTGCCAGTAGTATCCGTAGGGGGACAGGCAATCAGCCCCAGCATTTT. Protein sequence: CASSIRRGTGNQPQHF.

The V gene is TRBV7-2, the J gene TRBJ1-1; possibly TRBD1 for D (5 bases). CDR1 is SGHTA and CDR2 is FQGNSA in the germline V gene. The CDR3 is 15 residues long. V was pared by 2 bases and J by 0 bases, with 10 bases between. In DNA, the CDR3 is TGTGCCAGCAGCTTATCCGGGGGAATGAACACTGAAGCTTTCTTT. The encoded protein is CASSLSGGMNTEAFF.

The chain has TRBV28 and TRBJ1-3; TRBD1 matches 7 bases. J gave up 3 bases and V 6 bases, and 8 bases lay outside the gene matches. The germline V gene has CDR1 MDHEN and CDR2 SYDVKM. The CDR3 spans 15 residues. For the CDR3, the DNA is TGTGCCAGCAGCTGGAAGGGGGCTGTTGGAAACACCATATATTTT. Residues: CASSWKGAVGNTIYF.

CDR3 sequence reads: CASGNTGTAYNEQFF. The CDR3 DNA sequence: TGCGCCAGCGGAAACACCGGGACAGCATACAATGAGCAGTTCTTC. The chain couples TRBV4-3 to TRBJ2-1, with 7 bases fitting TRBD1. Trimming removed 8 bases from V and 4 bases from J; junction bases left unmatched: 11. The germline V gene has CDR1 LGHNA and CDR2 YSLEER. The CDR3 runs 15 residues.

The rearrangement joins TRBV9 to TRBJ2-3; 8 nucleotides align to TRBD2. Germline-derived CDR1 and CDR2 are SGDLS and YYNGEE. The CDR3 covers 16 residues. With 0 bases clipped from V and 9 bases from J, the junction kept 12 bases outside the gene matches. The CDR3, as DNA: TGTGCCAGCAGCGTAGACGGAGCGGGGGCAAGATACACGCAGTATTTT. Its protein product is CASSVDGAGARYTQYF.

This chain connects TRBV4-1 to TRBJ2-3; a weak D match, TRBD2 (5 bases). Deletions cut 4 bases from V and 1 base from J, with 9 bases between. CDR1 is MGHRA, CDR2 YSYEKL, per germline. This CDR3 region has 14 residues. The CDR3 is CASSLARGTDTQYF. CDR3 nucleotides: TGCGCCAGCAGCCTGGCGAGGGGCACAGATACGCAGTATTTT.

CDR3 protein: CATSAIRSTGQYF. CDR3 nucleotide sequence: TGTGCCACCTCAGCCATAAGGTCCACGGGGCAGTACTTC. The chain has TRBV11-2 and TRBJ2-7; the D is unclear. The CDR3 totals 13 residues. Germline V gene sequence: CDR1 SGHAT, CDR2 FQNNGV. V was clipped by 10 bases and J by 9 bases, with 22 bases between them.

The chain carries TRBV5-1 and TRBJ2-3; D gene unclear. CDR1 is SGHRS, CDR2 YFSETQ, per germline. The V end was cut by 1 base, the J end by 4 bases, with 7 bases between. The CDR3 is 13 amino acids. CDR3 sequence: CASSLNTADTQYF. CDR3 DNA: TGCGCCAGCAGCTTGAACACAGCAGATACGCAGTATTTT. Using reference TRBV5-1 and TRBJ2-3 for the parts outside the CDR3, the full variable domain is KAGVTQTPRYLIKTRGQQVTLSCSPISGHRSVSWYQQTPGQGLQFLFEYFSETQRNKGNFPGRFSGRQFSNSRSEMNVSTLELGDSALYLCASSLNTADTQYFGPGTRLTVL.

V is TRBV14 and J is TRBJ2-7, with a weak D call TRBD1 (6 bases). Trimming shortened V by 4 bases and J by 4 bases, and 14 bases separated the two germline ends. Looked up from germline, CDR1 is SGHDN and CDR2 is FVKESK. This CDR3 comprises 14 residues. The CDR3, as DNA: TGTGCCAGCAGCCTCGACGGACAGTTTTACGAGCAGTACTTC. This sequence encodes CASSLDGQFYEQYF.

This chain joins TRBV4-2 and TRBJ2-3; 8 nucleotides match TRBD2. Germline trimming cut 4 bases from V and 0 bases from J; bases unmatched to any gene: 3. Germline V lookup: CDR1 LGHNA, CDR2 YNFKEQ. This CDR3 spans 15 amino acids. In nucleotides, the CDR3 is TGTGCCAGCAGCCCACTAGCGGAAAGCACAGATACGCAGTATTTT. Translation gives CASSPLAESTDTQYF.

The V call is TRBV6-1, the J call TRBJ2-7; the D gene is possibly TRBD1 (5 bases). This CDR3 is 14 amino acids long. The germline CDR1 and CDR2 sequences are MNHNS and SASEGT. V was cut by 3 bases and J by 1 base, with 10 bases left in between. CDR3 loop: CASSDQGLSYEQYF. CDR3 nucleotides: TGTGCCAGCAGTGACCAGGGCCTTTCCTACGAGCAGTACTTC.

CDR3 DNA: TGTGCCTGGAGTGTAGTCAGGGGGCGACGGAGGGGCTACACCTTC. Translating it yields CAWSVVRGRRRGYTF. This rearrangement joins TRBV30 to TRBJ1-2; 8 bases match TRBD1. After removal of 0 bases from V and 8 bases from J, the junction contained 11 bases not matched to a gene. Germline V gene sequence: CDR1 GTSNPN, CDR2 SVGIG (reference sequence). This CDR3 is 15 amino acids long.

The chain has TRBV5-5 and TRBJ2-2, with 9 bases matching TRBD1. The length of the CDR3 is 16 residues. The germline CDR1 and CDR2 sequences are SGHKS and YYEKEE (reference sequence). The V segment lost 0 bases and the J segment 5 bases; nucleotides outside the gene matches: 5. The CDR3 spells CASSLAWTGETGELFF. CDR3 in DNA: TGTGCCAGCAGCTTGGCATGGACAGGGGAAACCGGGGAGCTGTTTTTT.